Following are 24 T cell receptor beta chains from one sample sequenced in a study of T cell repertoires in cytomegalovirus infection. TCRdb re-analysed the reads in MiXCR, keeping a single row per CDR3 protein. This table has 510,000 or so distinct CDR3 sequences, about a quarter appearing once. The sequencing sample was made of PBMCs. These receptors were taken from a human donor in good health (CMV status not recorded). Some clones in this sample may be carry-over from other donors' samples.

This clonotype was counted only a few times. The CDR3 protein is CASSIGDIITEAFF. In DNA form, the CDR3 reads TGTGCCAGTAGTATAGGAGACATCATTACTGAAGCTTTCTTT. The chain couples TRBV19 to TRBJ1-1; D not resolved. Trimming took off 1 base at V and 5 bases at J, with 11 bases between the two ends. Germline-derived CDR1 and CDR2 are LNHDA and SQIVND (reference sequence). The length of the CDR3 is 14 residues.

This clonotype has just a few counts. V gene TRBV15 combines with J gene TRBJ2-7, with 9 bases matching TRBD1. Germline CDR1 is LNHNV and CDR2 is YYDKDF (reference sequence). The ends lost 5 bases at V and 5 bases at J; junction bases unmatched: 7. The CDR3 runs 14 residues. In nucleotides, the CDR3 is TGTGCCACCAGCGGAGCCGGGACAGGGAACGAGCAGTACTTC. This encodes CATSGAGTGNEQYF.

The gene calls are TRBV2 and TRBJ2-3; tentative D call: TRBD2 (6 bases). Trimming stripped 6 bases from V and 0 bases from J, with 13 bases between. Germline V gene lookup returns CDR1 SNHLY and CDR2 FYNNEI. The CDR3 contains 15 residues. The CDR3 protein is CASRKGRESTDTQYF. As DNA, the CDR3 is TGTGCCAGCAGGAAGGGGCGGGAAAGCACAGATACGCAGTATTTT. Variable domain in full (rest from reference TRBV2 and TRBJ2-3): EPEVTQTPSHQVTQMGQEVILRCVPISNHLYFYWYRQILGQKVEFLVSFYNNEISEKSEIFDDQFSVERPDGSNFTLKIRSTKLEDSAMYFCASRKGRESTDTQYFGPGTRLTVL.

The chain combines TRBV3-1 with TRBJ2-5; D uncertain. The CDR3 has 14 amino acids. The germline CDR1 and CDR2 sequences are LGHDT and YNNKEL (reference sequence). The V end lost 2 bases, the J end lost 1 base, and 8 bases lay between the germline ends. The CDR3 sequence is CASSQLQSQETQYF. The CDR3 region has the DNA TGTGCCAGCAGCCAACTACAGTCCCAAGAGACCCAGTACTTC.

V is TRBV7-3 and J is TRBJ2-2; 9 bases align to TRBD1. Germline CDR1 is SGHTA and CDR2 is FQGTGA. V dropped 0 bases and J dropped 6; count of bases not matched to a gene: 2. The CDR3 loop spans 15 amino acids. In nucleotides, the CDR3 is TGTGCCAGCAGCTTAACTGGGACAGGGCCCGGGGAGCTGTTTTTT. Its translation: CASSLTGTGPGELFF. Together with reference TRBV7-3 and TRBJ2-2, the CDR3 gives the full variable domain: GAGVSQTPSNKVTEKGKYVELRCDPISGHTALYWYRQSLGQGPEFLIYFQGTGAADDSGLPNDRFFAVRPEGSVSTLKIQRTERGDSAVYLCASSLTGTGPGELFFGEGSRLTVL.

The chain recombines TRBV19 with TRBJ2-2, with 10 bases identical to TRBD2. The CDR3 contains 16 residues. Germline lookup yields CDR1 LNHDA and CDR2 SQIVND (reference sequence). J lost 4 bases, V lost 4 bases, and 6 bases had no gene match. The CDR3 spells CASSNLAGVSTGELFF. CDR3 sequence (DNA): TGTGCCAGTAGTAATCTAGCGGGAGTGAGCACCGGGGAGCTGTTTTTT. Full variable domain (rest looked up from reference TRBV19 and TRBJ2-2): DGGITQSPKYLFRKEGQNVTLSCEQNLNHDAMYWYRQDPGQGLRLIYYSQIVNDFQKGDIAEGYSVSREKKESFPLTVTSAQKNPTAFYLCASSNLAGVSTGELFFGEGSRLTVL.

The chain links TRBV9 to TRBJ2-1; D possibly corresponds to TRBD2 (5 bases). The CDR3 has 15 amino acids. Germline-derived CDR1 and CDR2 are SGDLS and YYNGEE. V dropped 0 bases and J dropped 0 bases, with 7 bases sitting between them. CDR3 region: CASSVGRVSYNEQFF. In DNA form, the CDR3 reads TGTGCCAGCAGCGTAGGGCGGGTCTCCTACAATGAGCAGTTCTTC. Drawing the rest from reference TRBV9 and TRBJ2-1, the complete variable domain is DSGVTQTPKHLITATGQRVTLRCSPRSGDLSVYWYQQSLDQGLQFLIQYYNGEERAKGNILERFSAQQFPDLHSELNLSSLELGDSALYFCASSVGRVSYNEQFFGPGTRLTVL.

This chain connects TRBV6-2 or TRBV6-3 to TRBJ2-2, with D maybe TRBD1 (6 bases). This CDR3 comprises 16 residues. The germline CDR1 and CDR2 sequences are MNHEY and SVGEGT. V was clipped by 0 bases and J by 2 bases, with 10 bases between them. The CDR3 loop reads CASSYSVRGNTGELFF. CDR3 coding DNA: TGTGCCAGCAGTTACTCGGTCAGGGGAAACACCGGGGAGCTGTTTTTT.

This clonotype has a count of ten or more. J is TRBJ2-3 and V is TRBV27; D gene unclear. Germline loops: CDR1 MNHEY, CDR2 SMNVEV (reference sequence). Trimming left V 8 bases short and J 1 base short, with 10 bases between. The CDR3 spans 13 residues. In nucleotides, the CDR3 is TGTGCCAGCCGAACCTCCGGCACAGATACGCAGTATTTT. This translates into CASRTSGTDTQYF.

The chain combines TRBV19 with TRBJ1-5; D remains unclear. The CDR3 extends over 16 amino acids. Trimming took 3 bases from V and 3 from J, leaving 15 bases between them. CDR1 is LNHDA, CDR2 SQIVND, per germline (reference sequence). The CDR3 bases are TGTGCCAGTAGTATGTTGACCCTAAGGTCCAATCAGCCCCAGCATTTT. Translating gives CASSMLTLRSNQPQHF.

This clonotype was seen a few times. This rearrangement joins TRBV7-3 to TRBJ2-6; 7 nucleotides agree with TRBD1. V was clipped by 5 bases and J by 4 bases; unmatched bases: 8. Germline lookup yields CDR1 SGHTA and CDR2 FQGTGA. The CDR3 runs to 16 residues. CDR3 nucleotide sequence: TGTGCCAGCAGCCCTCTAGGGGGCAGAGGGGCCAACGTCCTGACTTTC. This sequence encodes CASSPLGGRGANVLTF.

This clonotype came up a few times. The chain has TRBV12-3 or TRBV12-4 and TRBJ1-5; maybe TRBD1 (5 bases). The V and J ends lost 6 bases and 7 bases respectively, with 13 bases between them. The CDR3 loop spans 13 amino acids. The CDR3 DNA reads TGTGCCAGCAGGTTGAGGGGTAACCAGCCCCAGCATTTT. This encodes CASRLRGNQPQHF.

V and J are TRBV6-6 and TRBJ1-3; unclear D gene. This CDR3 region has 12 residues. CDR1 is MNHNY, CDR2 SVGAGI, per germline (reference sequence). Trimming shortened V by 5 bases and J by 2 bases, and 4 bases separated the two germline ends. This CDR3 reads CASSKPGNTIYF. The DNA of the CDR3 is TGTGCCAGCAGTAAACCTGGAAACACCATATATTTT.

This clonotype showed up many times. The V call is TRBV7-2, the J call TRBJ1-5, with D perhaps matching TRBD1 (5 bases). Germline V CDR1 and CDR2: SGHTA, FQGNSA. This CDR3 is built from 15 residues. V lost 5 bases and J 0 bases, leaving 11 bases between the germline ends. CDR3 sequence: CASSRDGNSNQPQHF. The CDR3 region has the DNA TGTGCCAGCAGCCGGGACGGAAATAGCAATCAGCCCCAGCATTTT.

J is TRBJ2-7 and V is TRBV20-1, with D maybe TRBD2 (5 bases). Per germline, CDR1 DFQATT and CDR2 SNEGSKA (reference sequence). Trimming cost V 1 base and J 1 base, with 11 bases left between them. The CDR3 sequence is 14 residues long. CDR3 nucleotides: TGCAGTGCTAGAGCAGTCAGGAGGTCCTACGAGCAGTACTTC. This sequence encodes CSARAVRRSYEQYF.

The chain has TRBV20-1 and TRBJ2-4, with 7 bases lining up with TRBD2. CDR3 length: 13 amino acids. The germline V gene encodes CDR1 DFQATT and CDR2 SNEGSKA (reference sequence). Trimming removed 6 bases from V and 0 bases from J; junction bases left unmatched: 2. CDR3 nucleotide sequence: TGCAGTGCCCGCGGGAGAGCCAAAAACATTCAGTACTTC. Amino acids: CSARGRAKNIQYF.

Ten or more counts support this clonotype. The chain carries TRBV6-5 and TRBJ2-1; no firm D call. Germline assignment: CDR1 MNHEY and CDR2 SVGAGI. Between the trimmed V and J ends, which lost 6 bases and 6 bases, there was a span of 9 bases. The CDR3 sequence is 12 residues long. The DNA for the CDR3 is TGTGCCAGCAGGACCGCATTCAATGAGCAGTTCTTC. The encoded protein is CASRTAFNEQFF.

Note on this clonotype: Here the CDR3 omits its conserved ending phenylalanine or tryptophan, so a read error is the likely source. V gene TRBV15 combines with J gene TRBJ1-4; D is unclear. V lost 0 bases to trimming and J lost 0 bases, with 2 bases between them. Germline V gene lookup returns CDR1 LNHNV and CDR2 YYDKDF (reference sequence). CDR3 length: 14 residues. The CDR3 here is CATSRDATNEKLFI. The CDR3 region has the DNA TGTGCCACCAGCAGAGATGCAACTAATGAAAAACTGTTTATT.

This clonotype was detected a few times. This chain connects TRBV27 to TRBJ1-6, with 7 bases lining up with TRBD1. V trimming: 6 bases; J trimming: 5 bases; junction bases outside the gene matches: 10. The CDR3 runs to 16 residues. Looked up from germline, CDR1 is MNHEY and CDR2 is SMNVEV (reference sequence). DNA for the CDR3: TGTGCCAGCAGGACGCATTCCGGGACAGATAATTCACCCCTCCACTTT. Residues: CASRTHSGTDNSPLHF.

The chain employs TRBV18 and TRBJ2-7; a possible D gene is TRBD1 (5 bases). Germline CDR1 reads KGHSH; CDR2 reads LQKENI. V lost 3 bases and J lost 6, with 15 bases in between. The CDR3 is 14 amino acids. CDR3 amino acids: CASSPNSQDSEQYF. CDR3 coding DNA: TGTGCCAGCTCACCCAACTCTCAAGACAGCGAGCAGTACTTC.

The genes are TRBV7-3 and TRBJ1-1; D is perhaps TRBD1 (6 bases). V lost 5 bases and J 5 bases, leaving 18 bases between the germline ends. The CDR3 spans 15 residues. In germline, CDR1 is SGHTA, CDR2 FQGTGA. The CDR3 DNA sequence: TGTGCCAGCAGCCCCCATGGGGGCCGGGAGACTGAAGCTTTCTTT. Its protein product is CASSPHGGRETEAFF.

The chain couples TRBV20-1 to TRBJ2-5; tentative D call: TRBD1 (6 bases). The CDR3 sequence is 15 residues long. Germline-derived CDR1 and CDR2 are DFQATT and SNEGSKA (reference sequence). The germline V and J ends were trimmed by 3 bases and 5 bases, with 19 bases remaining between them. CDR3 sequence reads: CSASYNTPQGETQYF. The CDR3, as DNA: TGCAGTGCTAGCTATAACACCCCGCAGGGGGAGACCCAGTACTTC.

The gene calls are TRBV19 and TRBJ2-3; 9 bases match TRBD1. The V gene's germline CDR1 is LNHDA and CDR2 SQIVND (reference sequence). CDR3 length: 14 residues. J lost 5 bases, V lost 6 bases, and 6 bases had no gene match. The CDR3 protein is CASRDRGGEDTQYF. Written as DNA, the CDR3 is TGTGCCAGTAGGGACAGGGGTGGCGAAGATACGCAGTATTTT.

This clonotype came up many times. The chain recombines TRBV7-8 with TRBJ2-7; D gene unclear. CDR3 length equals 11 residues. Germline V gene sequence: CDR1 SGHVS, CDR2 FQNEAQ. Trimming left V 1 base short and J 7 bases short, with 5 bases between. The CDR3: CASSLGEEQYV. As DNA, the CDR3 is TGTGCCAGCAGCTTAGGGGAAGAGCAGTACGTC.